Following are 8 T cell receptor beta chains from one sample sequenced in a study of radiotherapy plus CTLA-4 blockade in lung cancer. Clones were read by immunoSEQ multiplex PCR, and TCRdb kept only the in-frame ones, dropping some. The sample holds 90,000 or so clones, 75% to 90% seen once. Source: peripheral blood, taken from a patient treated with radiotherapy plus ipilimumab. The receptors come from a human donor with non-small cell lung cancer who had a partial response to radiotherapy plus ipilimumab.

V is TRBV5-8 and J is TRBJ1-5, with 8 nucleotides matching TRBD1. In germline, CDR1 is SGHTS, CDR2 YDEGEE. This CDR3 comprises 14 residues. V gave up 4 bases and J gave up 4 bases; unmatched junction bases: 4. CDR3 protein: CASSQRTGNQPQHF. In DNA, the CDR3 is TGTGCCAGCAGCCAACGGACAGGGAATCAGCCCCAGCATTTT.

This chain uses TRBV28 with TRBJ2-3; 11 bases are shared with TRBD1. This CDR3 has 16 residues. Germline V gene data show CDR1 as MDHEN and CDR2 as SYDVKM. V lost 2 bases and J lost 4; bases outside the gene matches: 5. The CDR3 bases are TGTGCCAGCAGTTTACTCGGACAGGGGGCCGCAGATACGCAGTATTTT. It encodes CASSLLGQGAADTQYF.

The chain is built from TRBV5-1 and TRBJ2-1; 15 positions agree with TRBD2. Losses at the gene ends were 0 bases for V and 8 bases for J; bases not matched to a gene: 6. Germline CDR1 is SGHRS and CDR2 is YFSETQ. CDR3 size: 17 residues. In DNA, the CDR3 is TGCGCCAGCAGCTTGGCGACGGGACTAGCGGGAGGCCATGAGCAGTTCTTC. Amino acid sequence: CASSLATGLAGGHEQFF.

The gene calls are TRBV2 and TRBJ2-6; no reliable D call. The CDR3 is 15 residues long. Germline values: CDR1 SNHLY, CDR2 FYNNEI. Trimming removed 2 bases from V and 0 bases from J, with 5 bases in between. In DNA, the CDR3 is TGTGCCAGCAGTGAACAGGACTCTGGGGCCAACGTCCTGACTTTC. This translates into CASSEQDSGANVLTF.

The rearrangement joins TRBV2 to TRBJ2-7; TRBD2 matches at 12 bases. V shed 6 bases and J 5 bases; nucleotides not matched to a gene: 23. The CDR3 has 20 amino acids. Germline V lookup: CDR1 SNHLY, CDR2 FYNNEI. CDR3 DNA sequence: TGTGCCAGCAGAGGGGGACTAACTAGCGGGAGGTTCACCCGCACCCACGAGCAGTACTTC. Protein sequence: CASRGGLTSGRFTRTHEQYF.

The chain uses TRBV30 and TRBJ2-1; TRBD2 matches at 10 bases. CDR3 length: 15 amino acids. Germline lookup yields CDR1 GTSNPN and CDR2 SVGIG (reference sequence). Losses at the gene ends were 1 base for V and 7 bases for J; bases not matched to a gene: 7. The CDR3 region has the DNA TGTGCCTGGAGTGGAGAACTAGCGGGGTGGAATGAGCAGTTCTTC. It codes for CAWSGELAGWNEQFF.

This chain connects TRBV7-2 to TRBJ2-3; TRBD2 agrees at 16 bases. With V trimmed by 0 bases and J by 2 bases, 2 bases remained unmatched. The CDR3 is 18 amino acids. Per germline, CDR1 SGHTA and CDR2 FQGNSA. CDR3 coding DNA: TGTGCCAGCAGCTTAGCCGGGACTAGCGGGAGGGTCACAGATACGCAGTATTTT. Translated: CASSLAGTSGRVTDTQYF.

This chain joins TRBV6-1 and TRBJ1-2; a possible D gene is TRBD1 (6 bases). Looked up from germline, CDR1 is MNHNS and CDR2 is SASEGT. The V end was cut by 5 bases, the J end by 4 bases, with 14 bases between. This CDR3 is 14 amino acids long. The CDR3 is CASSPGEWSYGYTF. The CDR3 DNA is TGTGCCAGCAGTCCAGGGGAATGGAGCTATGGCTACACCTTC.